The 7 T cell receptor beta chains given below trace back to one sample, sequenced in a study of T cell clonotyping in hematopoietic cell transplantation. Repertoires were generated with immunoSEQ multiplex PCR, while TCRdb's copy carries only in-frame clones and drops some. Among under 9,000 clones listed, about 89% were seen once. This specimen was peripheral blood mononuclear cells, taken at the time of graft-versus-host disease after allogeneic stem cell transplant. Receptors were obtained from a male patient between 60 and 69 years old who had an allogeneic stem cell transplant from a related donor, so the T cells may come from the graft donor. Some clones in this sample may be carry-over from other donors' samples.

The chain links TRBV2 to TRBJ2-7; D may be TRBD2 (6 bases). Germline loops: CDR1 SNHLY, CDR2 FYNNEI. Trimming cost V 7 bases and J 5 bases, with 15 bases left between them. The CDR3 is 13 amino acids. The CDR3 is CASTPGLGHEQYF. CDR3 nucleotides: TGTGCCAGCACCCCGGGACTGGGCCACGAGCAGTACTTC.

The rearrangement uses TRBV6-1 and TRBJ1-6; 10 bases line up with TRBD1. This CDR3 comprises 15 residues. J gave up 10 bases and V 7 bases, and 10 bases lay outside the gene matches. Germline V gives CDR1 MNHNS, CDR2 SASEGT. CDR3 nucleotide sequence: TGTGCCAGCACCGTGACCCGGGACAGGGGCTCACCCCTCCACTTT. Translating gives CASTVTRDRGSPLHF.

The chain joins TRBV7-8 to TRBJ2-1, with TRBD1 identical over 10 bases. The CDR3 totals 16 residues. The junction had 12 bases not matched to a gene; V was cut back by 5 bases and J by 8 bases. Germline CDR1 is SGHVS and CDR2 is FQNEAQ. The CDR3 region is CASSLKSGTGVHEQFF. The CDR3 region has the DNA TGTGCCAGCAGCCTAAAATCCGGGACAGGGGTGCATGAGCAGTTCTTC.

The rearrangement uses TRBV10-3 and TRBJ1-3; D unclear. CDR3 length: 11 residues. V was clipped by 4 bases and J by 4 bases, with 2 bases between them. Germline V gene data show CDR1 as ENHRY and CDR2 as SYGVKD. CDR3 sequence (DNA): TGTGCCATCAGTGTAGGAAACACCATATATTTT. Protein product: CAISVGNTIYF.

This chain links TRBV11-2 with TRBJ1-6; D is possibly TRBD1 (6 bases). Germline CDR1 is SGHAT and CDR2 is FQNNGV. V lost 5 bases to trimming and J lost 5 bases, with 13 bases between them. This CDR3 has 15 residues. CDR3 DNA sequence: TGTGCCAGCAGCCAGGGGTCACAGCATAATTCACCCCTCCACTTT. It is translated as CASSQGSQHNSPLHF.

The chain uses TRBV27 and TRBJ1-4; D is perhaps TRBD1 (6 bases). Trimming took 2 bases from V and 8 from J, leaving 15 bases between them. The CDR3 is 15 amino acids. Germline-derived CDR1 and CDR2 are MNHEY and SMNVEV (reference sequence). The CDR3: CASSLAPGAGEKLFF. CDR3 nucleotide sequence: TGTGCCAGCAGTTTAGCGCCGGGGGCGGGGGAAAAACTGTTTTTT. The full variable domain, completed using reference TRBV27 and TRBJ1-4, is EAQVTQNPRYLITVTGKKLTVTCSQNMNHEYMSWYRQDPGLGLRQIYYSMNVEVTDKGDVPEGYKVSRKEKRNFPLILESPSPNQTSLYFCASSLAPGAGEKLFFGSGTQLSVL.

The chain combines TRBV6-5 with TRBJ1-3; D may be TRBD1 (5 bases). The CDR3 covers 13 residues. Trimming left V 8 bases short and J 2 bases short, with 10 bases between. Germline V gives CDR1 MNHEY, CDR2 SVGAGI. The CDR3 spells CASRRGPGNTIYF. The CDR3 DNA is TGTGCCAGCCGACGGGGCCCTGGAAACACCATATATTTT.